The 30 T cell receptor beta chains in this list originate from one sample, sequenced in a study of control samples from healthy donors and cancer patients. Generated by immunoSEQ multiplex PCR, the TCRdb table keeps only in-frame clones and is missing some. The sample includes about 61,000 clones, about 90% seen only once; the top ten take around 5.9%. The sequencing sample was made of PBMCs. The receptors were sampled from a man in his sixties with colorectal cancer.

The J gene is TRBJ1-4, the V gene TRBV3-1 (or the pseudogene TRBV3-2); weak D call: TRBD1 (5 bases). The V and J ends lost 3 bases and 5 bases respectively, with 10 bases between them. The CDR3 is made up of 14 amino acids. Looked up from germline, CDR1 is LGHDT and CDR2 is YNNKEL (reference sequence). Here the CDR3 DNA reads TGTGCCAGCAGCCAGGGGCAGATGAATGAAAAACTGTTTTTT. This translates into CASSQGQMNEKLFF.

V is TRBV5-1 and J is TRBJ1-6, with D uncertain. Trimming pared 0 bases from V and 5 bases from J, leaving 9 bases between. The CDR3 is 15 residues long. Germline assignment: CDR1 SGHRS and CDR2 YFSETQ. This chain's CDR3 is CASSLVVADNSPLHF. CDR3 coding DNA: TGCGCCAGCAGCTTGGTGGTGGCAGATAATTCACCCCTCCACTTT. Based on the CDR3 plus reference TRBV5-1 and TRBJ1-6, the full variable domain is KAGVTQTPRYLIKTRGQQVTLSCSPISGHRSVSWYQQTPGQGLQFLFEYFSETQRNKGNFPGRFSGRQFSNSRSEMNVSTLELGDSALYLCASSLVVADNSPLHFGNGTRLTVT.

The V call is TRBV5-1, the J call TRBJ1-6; D is undetermined. With 4 bases removed from V and 2 bases from J, the gap between germline ends came to 16 bases. Germline loops: CDR1 SGHRS, CDR2 YFSETQ. The CDR3 loop spans 17 amino acids. As DNA, the CDR3 is TGCGCCAGCAGCCCTAATTCGGACTTCCCCTATAATTCACCCCTCCACTTT. This gives the protein CASSPNSDFPYNSPLHF.

The V gene is TRBV5-1, the J gene TRBJ2-3, with a tentative D call TRBD2 (5 bases). Germline assignment: CDR1 SGHRS and CDR2 YFSETQ. CDR3 length: 17 residues. Trimming removed 2 bases from V and 4 bases from J, with 20 bases in between. CDR3 nucleotide sequence: TGCGCCAGCAGCTTACACGGATCCGGGAAAAGCCCAGATACGCAGTATTTT. Translated, it gives CASSLHGSGKSPDTQYF. Full variable domain (rest looked up from reference TRBV5-1 and TRBJ2-3): KAGVTQTPRYLIKTRGQQVTLSCSPISGHRSVSWYQQTPGQGLQFLFEYFSETQRNKGNFPGRFSGRQFSNSRSEMNVSTLELGDSALYLCASSLHGSGKSPDTQYFGPGTRLTVL.

This chain uses TRBV10-3 with TRBJ2-5; no reliable D call. V was pared by 2 bases and J by 2 bases, with 3 bases between. This CDR3 contains 12 residues. Germline V CDR1 and CDR2: ENHRY, SYGVKD. The CDR3 region is CAISEGQETQYF. The CDR3 bases are TGTGCCATCAGTGAGGGGCAAGAGACCCAGTACTTC.

The rearrangement uses TRBV4-1 and TRBJ2-5; 9 nucleotides line up with TRBD2. The CDR3 consists of 18 residues. Germline lookup yields CDR1 MGHRA and CDR2 YSYEKL. V lost 2 bases to trimming and J lost 1 base; unmatched junction nucleotides: 11. CDR3 in amino acids: CASSQWIPAGGRQETQYF. CDR3 in DNA: TGCGCCAGCAGCCAATGGATACCAGCGGGGGGACGCCAAGAGACCCAGTACTTC.

The chain links TRBV7-9 to TRBJ2-1, with D unresolved. Per the germline V gene, CDR1 is SEHNR and CDR2 is FQNEAQ (reference sequence). With 2 bases removed from V and 5 bases from J, the gap between germline ends came to 13 bases. The CDR3 contains 15 residues. This CDR3 is CASSLLLRSDNEQFF. The DNA of the CDR3 is TGTGCCAGCAGCTTACTATTACGATCAGACAATGAGCAGTTCTTC.

V and J are TRBV20-1 and TRBJ2-3; D is ambiguous. V lost 3 bases, J lost 0 bases, and 7 bases lay in between. The CDR3 consists of 13 residues. The germline CDR1 and CDR2 sequences are DFQATT and SNEGSKA (reference sequence). CDR3: CSASFDSTDTQYF. CDR3 sequence (DNA): TGCAGTGCTAGTTTCGATAGCACAGATACGCAGTATTTT.

This chain connects TRBV7-2 to TRBJ1-6; the D is unclear. This CDR3 comprises 14 residues. Germline V gene lookup returns CDR1 SGHTA and CDR2 FQGNSA. V lost 5 bases and J 7 bases, leaving 12 bases between the germline ends. For the CDR3, the DNA is TGTGCCAGCAGCCCCCTTCCGTCGAATTCACCCCTCCACTTT. Translated, it gives CASSPLPSNSPLHF.

This chain joins TRBV4-1 and TRBJ1-5; TRBD1 matches 8 bases. CDR3 length: 14 amino acids. After removal of 5 bases from V and 10 bases from J, the junction contained 10 bases not matched to a gene. The germline V gene has CDR1 MGHRA and CDR2 YSYEKL. CDR3 sequence: CASSAGQATAPQHF. The CDR3 DNA reads as TGCGCCAGCAGCGCGGGACAGGCCACCGCACCCCAGCATTTT.

This clone appeared a single time. The chain joins TRBV4-3 to TRBJ2-1; the match to TRBD2 covers 12 bases. This CDR3 contains 16 residues. Per germline, CDR1 LGHNA and CDR2 YSLEER. After removal of 1 base from V and 5 bases from J, the junction contained 3 bases not matched to a gene. CDR3 protein: CASSQAGTSGHNEQFF. CDR3 nucleotides: TGCGCCAGCAGCCAAGCAGGGACTAGCGGGCACAATGAGCAGTTCTTC.

Here the CDR3 DNA reads TGTGCCACTTCTTCCCCCCAGTATAATTCACCCCTCCACTTT. It yields the protein CATSSPQYNSPLHF. The V call is TRBV18, the J call TRBJ1-6; D is uncertain. This CDR3 is 14 amino acids long. Germline CDR1 KGHSH, CDR2 LQKENI. Trimming took off 10 bases at V and 4 bases at J, with 14 bases between the two ends.

This chain connects TRBV7-9 to TRBJ1-5; D may be TRBD1 (6 bases). V was shortened by 4 bases and J by 8 bases, with 15 bases between the two germline ends. Germline loops: CDR1 SEHNR, CDR2 FQNEAQ (reference sequence). This CDR3 contains 14 residues. The CDR3 DNA follows: TGTGCCAGCAGCTCAGGGGAGGGTCTTAAGCCCCAGCATTTT. Protein: CASSSGEGLKPQHF.

This chain uses TRBV18 with TRBJ1-2, with 8 nucleotides matching TRBD1. This CDR3 contains 15 residues. The germline gives CDR1 KGHSH, CDR2 LQKENI. With V trimmed by 3 bases and J by 6 bases, 9 bases remained unmatched. CDR3 loop: CASSPPPQGADGYTF. For the CDR3, the DNA is TGTGCCAGCTCACCCCCCCCTCAGGGGGCGGATGGCTACACCTTC. The whole variable domain, remainder taken from reference TRBV18 and TRBJ1-2, is NAGVMQNPRHLVRRRGQEARLRCSPMKGHSHVYWYRQLPEEGLKFMVYLQKENIIDESGMPKERFSAEFPKEGPSILRIQQVVRGDSAAYFCASSPPPQGADGYTFGSGTRLTVV.

The J gene is TRBJ2-6, the V gene TRBV27; D perhaps matches TRBD2 (5 bases). The CDR3 loop spans 15 amino acids. CDR1 and CDR2 (germline): MNHEY, SMNVEV (reference sequence). V was cut by 7 bases and J by 0 bases, with 10 bases left in between. The CDR3 DNA reads TGTGCCAGCAAACCGGAGGCCTCTGGGGCCAACGTCCTGACTTTC. It yields the protein CASKPEASGANVLTF.

The J gene is TRBJ2-7, the V gene TRBV11-2; D is possibly TRBD2 (6 bases). CDR3 length: 14 amino acids. V was clipped by 3 bases and J by 2 bases, with 11 bases between them. Germline CDR1 reads SGHAT; CDR2 reads FQNNGV. The CDR3: CASSFAGTAYEQYF. CDR3 in DNA: TGTGCCAGCAGCTTTGCCGGGACTGCCTACGAGCAGTACTTC. The full variable domain, with the rest looked up from reference TRBV11-2 and TRBJ2-7, is EAGVAQSPRYKIIEKRQSVAFWCNPISGHATLYWYQQILGQGPKLLIQFQNNGVVDDSQLPKDRFSAERLKGVDSTLKIQPAKLEDSAVYLCASSFAGTAYEQYFGPGTRLTVT.

The V and J genes are TRBV21-1 and TRBJ2-1; the table's D call, TRBD1, was not checked against the DNA. TRBV21-1 is marked as a pseudogene. The CDR3 is 15 residues long. The CDR3 sequence: CASSKGGQGYNEQFF. The CDR3 nucleotides are TGTGCCAGCAGCAAAGGGGGACAGGGATACAATGAGCAGTTCTTC.

The rearrangement joins TRBV19 to TRBJ2-4; possible D gene TRBD2, 6 bases. The CDR3 contains 15 residues. Germline V CDR1 and CDR2: LNHDA, SQIVND (reference sequence). The V end was cut by 5 bases, the J end by 0 bases, with 11 bases between. The CDR3 sequence: CASSGTGVAKNIQYF. The CDR3 bases are TGTGCCAGTAGTGGGACGGGAGTAGCCAAAAACATTCAGTACTTC.

The J gene is TRBJ2-5, the V gene TRBV6-4, with 15 bases identical to TRBD2. The germline V gene has CDR1 MRHNA and CDR2 SNTAGT. The junction had 6 bases not matched to a gene; V was cut back by 6 bases and J by 4 bases. The CDR3 has 16 amino acids. CDR3 sequence reads: CASRGGLAGGRETQYF. The CDR3, as DNA: TGTGCCAGCAGAGGGGGACTAGCGGGGGGCAGAGAGACCCAGTACTTC.

The chain links TRBV3-1 (or the pseudogene TRBV3-2) to TRBJ2-3, with 7 bases matching TRBD2. This CDR3 is 12 amino acids long. CDR1 is LGHDT and CDR2 is YNNKEL in the germline V gene (reference sequence). V shed 3 bases and J 8 bases; nucleotides not matched to a gene: 2. Here the CDR3 reads CASSQRGSTQYF. The DNA of the CDR3 is TGTGCCAGCAGCCAGCGGGGGAGTACGCAGTATTTT.

The genes are TRBV5-6 and TRBJ1-3; D gene unclear. V shed 4 bases and J shed 3 bases, with 8 bases lying between them. Germline V gene sequence: CDR1 SGHDT, CDR2 YYEEEE. The CDR3 covers 13 residues. The CDR3 bases are TGTGCCAGCAGCCCGGGCCTTGGAAACACCATATATTTT. Its translation is CASSPGLGNTIYF.

This clone was found a few times. The chain recombines TRBV5-6 with TRBJ2-7; D may match TRBD1 or TRBD2 (5 bases each). This CDR3 has 14 amino acids. V gave up 1 base and J gave up 0 bases, with 8 bases separating them. Germline V gene data show CDR1 as SGHDT and CDR2 as YYEEEE. Written as DNA, the CDR3 is TGTGCCAGCAGCTTGCGAGGGACCTCCTACGAGCAGTACTTC. Its translation is CASSLRGTSYEQYF.

The genes are TRBV28 and TRBJ2-3; 7 bases line up with TRBD2. V dropped 5 bases and J dropped 7; count of bases not matched to a gene: 15. The length of the CDR3 is 16 residues. Germline V lookup: CDR1 MDHEN, CDR2 SYDVKM. CDR3 region: CASSPMGGVLGNTQYF. The DNA for the CDR3 is TGTGCCAGCAGTCCAATGGGAGGGGTGCTGGGGAATACGCAGTATTTT.

The chain carries TRBV10-3 and TRBJ1-2; perhaps TRBD1 as D (5 bases). The CDR3 spans 11 residues. Germline V gene sequence: CDR1 ENHRY, CDR2 SYGVKD. The V and J ends lost 6 bases and 6 bases respectively, with 8 bases between them. The CDR3 reads CAIRRGDGYTF. The CDR3 DNA reads as TGTGCCATCAGAAGGGGAGATGGCTACACCTTC.

The sample holds one count of this clone. The V gene is TRBV5-4, the J gene TRBJ2-1; D not resolved. CDR3 size: 13 residues. The germline V gene encodes CDR1 SGHNT and CDR2 YYREEE (reference sequence). V was shortened by 0 bases and J by 5 bases, with 6 bases between the two germline ends. The CDR3 region has the DNA TGTGCCAGCAGCTTGGAACTGAACAATGAGCAGTTCTTC. Protein: CASSLELNNEQFF.

The V call is TRBV5-1, the J call TRBJ1-2, with 8 bases aligning to TRBD1. Trimming cost V 7 bases and J 4 bases; bases outside gene matches: 3. CDR3 size: 12 residues. The V gene's germline CDR1 is SGHRS and CDR2 YFSETQ. As DNA, the CDR3 is TGCGCCAGCCGGACAGGGACCTATGGCTACACCTTC. The encoded protein is CASRTGTYGYTF.

This chain links TRBV19 with TRBJ2-4, with 8 bases aligning to TRBD1. The CDR3 is 19 residues long. Trimming took 3 bases from V and 2 from J; bases not matched to a gene: 15. Germline CDR1 reads LNHDA; CDR2 reads SQIVND (reference sequence). CDR3 residues: CASSIASTTGARTKNIQYF. The CDR3 DNA is TGTGCCAGTAGTATCGCGTCCACGACAGGGGCCCGTACCAAAAACATTCAGTACTTC.

In nucleotides, the CDR3 is TGTGCCAGCAGCCCCCAGACAGGGGGCGGAACTGAAGCTTTCTTT. Amino acids: CASSPQTGGGTEAFF. This sequence joins TRBV7-9 and TRBJ1-1; 10 bases are shared with TRBD1. The CDR3 spans 15 residues. J gave up 5 bases and V 5 bases, and 8 bases lay outside the gene matches. Germline V gene lookup returns CDR1 SEHNR and CDR2 FQNEAQ (reference sequence).

The gene calls are TRBV9 and TRBJ1-2; no definite D call. Germline V CDR1 and CDR2: SGDLS, YYNGEE. The CDR3 sequence is 15 residues long. The V end was cut by 4 bases, the J end by 2 bases, with 15 bases between. The CDR3 sequence: CASSPRQEKNYGYTF. CDR3 nucleotide sequence: TGTGCCAGCAGCCCCCGGCAGGAGAAAAACTATGGCTACACCTTC.

This clone was seen once. The V and J genes are TRBV6-5 and TRBJ1-1; D gene unclear. The germline gives CDR1 MNHEY, CDR2 SVGAGI. V lost 10 bases and J 0 bases, leaving 15 bases between the germline ends. The CDR3 consists of 14 residues. The CDR3 region is CATLGFRMNTEAFF. CDR3 coding DNA: TGTGCCACCCTCGGGTTCCGCATGAACACTGAAGCTTTCTTT.